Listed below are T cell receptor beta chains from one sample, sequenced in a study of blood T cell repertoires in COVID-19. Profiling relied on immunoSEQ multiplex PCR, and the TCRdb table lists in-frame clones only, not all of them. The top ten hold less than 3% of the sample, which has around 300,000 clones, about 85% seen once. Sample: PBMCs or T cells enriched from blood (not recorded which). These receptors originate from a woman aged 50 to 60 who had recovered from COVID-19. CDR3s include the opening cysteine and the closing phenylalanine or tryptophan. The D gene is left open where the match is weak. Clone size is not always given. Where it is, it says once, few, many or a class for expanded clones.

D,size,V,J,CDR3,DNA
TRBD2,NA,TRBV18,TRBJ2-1,CASSPSGGNSYNEQFF,TGTGCCAGCTCACCATCGGGGGGAAACTCCTACAATGAGCAGTTCTTC
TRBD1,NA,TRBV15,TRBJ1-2,CATSRDPVYRGHGYTF,TGTGCCACCAGCAGAGATCCTGTGTATAGGGGGCATGGCTACACCTTC
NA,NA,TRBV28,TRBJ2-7,CASRLGLREQYF,TGTGCCAGCAGGCTGGGACTGAGGGAGCAGTACTTC
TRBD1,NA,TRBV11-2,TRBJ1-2,CASSLGDRNPNYGYTF,TGTGCCAGCAGCTTAGGGGACAGGAATCCTAACTATGGCTACACCTTC
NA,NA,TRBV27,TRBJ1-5,CASSLLGGSNQPQHF,TGTGCCAGCAGTTTATTAGGGGGTAGCAATCAGCCCCAGCATTTT
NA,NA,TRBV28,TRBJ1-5,CASSRGGREQPQHF,TGTGCCAGCAGTAGGGGGGGCCGGGAACAGCCCCAGCATTTT
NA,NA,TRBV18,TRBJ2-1,CASSPFTVSSYNEQFF,TGTGCCAGCTCACCATTTACAGTCAGCTCCTACAATGAGCAGTTCTTC
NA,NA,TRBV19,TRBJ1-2,CASSSPGVWYGYTF,TGTGCCAGTAGTTCCCCGGGGGTCTGGTATGGCTACACCTTC
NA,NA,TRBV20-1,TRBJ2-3,CSASVTDTQYF,TGCAGTGCTAGCGTCACAGATACGCAGTATTTT
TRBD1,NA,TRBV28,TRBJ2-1,CASSRGTVSSYEQFF,TGTGCCAGCAGTCGAGGGACAGTATCGAGCTATGAGCAGTTCTTC
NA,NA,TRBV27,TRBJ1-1,CASSSSLLSGGGAFF,TGTGCCAGCAGTTCATCCCTACTCTCTGGGGGGGGAGCTTTCTTT
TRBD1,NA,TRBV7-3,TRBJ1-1,CASSLIGTGQGRGKGTEAFF,TGTGCCAGCAGCTTAATTGGGACGGGACAGGGGCGAGGTAAAGGCACTGAAGCTTTCTTT
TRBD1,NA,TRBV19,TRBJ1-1,CASSTGQGRLNTEAFF,TGTGCCAGTAGTACGGGACAGGGTAGGTTAAACACTGAAGCTTTCTTT
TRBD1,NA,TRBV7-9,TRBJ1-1,CASSLQGVTEAFF,TGTGCCAGCAGCTTACAGGGGGTCACTGAAGCTTTCTTT
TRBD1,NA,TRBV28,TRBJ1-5,CASSTGTDNSNQPQHF,TGTGCCAGCAGTACCGGGACAGATAATAGCAATCAGCCCCAGCATTTT
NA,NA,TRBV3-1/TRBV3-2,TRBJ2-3,CASSQVPTGVVEVHF,TGTGCCAGCAGCCAAGTCCCTACGGGAGTCGTTGAGGTACATTTT
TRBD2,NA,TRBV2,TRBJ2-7,CASSEASGITYEQYF,TGTGCCAGCAGTGAGGCTAGCGGGATAACCTACGAGCAGTACTTC
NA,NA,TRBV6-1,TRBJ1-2,CASSDSLVATNYGYTF,TGTGCCAGCAGTGATTCCTTGGTAGCGACTAACTATGGCTACACCTTC
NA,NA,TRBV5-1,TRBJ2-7,CASSSPGYEQYF,TGCGCCAGCAGCAGCCCTGGTTACGAGCAGTACTTC
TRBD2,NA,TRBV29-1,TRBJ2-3,CSVESSGGPADTQYF,TGCAGCGTTGAATCATCGGGAGGGCCCGCAGATACGCAGTATTTT
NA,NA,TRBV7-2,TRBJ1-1,CASSKQGNTEAFF,TGTGCCAGCAGCAAACAGGGGAACACTGAAGCTTTCTTT
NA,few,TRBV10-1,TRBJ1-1,CASSRTPEAQAFF,TGCGCCAGCAGTCGGACTCCCGAGGCGCAGGCTTTCTTT
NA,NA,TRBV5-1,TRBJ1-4,CASSLDFLDQGDEKLFF,TGCGCCAGCAGCTTAGACTTTTTGGACCAGGGTGATGAAAAACTGTTTTTT
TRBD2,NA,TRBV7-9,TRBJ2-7,CASSTQTQRTSGRGDEQYF,TGTGCCAGCAGCACACAAACCCAGAGGACTAGCGGGAGGGGAGACGAGCAGTACTTC
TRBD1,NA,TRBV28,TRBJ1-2,CASTIQGAYFGYTF,TGTGCCAGCACTATACAGGGGGCGTACTTTGGCTACACCTTC
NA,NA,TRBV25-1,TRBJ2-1,CASKWREYNEQFF,TGTGCCAGCAAGTGGAGGGAATACAATGAGCAGTTCTTC
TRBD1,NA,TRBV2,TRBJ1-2,CASSPNQGARLGGYTF,TGTGCCAGCAGTCCCAATCAGGGGGCGCGTCTTGGTGGCTACACCTTC
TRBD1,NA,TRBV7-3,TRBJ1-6,CASSQGQGNSPLHF,TGTGCCAGCAGCCAGGGACAGGGGAATTCACCCCTCCACTTT
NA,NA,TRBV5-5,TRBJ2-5,CASSLWGSFPQETQYF,TGTGCCAGCAGCTTGTGGGGCAGTTTCCCACAAGAGACCCAGTACTTC
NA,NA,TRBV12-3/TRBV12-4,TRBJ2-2,CASSSFRELFF,TGTGCCAGCAGTTCATTCCGGGAGCTGTTTTTT
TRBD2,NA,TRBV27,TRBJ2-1,CASSSGTSGTNEQFF,TGTGCCAGCAGTTCTGGGACTAGCGGGACTAATGAGCAGTTCTTC
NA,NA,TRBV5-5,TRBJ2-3,CASSKDSLPTDTQYF,TGTGCCAGCAGCAAGGACAGTCTACCCACAGATACGCAGTATTTT